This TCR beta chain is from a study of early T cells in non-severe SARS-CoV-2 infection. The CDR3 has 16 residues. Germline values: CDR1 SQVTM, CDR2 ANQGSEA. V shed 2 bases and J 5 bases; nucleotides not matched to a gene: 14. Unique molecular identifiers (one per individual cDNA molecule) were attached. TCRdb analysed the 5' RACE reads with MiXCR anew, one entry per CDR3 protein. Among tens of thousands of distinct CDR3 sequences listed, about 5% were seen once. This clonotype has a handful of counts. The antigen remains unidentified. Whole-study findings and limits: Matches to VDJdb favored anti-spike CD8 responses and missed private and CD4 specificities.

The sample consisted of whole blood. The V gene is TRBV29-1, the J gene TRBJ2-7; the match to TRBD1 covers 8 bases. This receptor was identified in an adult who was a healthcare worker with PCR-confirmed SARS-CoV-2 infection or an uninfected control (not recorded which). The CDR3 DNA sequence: TGCAGCGTTGAATGGGGGCCAGGACAGGGCGGGGACGAGCAGTACTTC. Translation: CSVEWGPGQGGDEQYF.